The 11 T cell receptor beta chains in this list originate from one sample, sequenced in a study of response to subunit inactivated influenza vaccine. In TCRdb, the RT-PCR reads were re-called with MiXCR into one record per CDR3 protein. The data show approximately 500,000 distinct CDR3 sequences, roughly 13% seen once. The sample here was PBMCs from blood, taken roughly 46 days after vaccination. These receptors came from a man aged 50-59 years who received an inactivated influenza vaccine.

The chain couples TRBV5-1 to TRBJ1-4, with D tentatively TRBD1 (5 bases). V lost 4 bases and J lost 0, with 13 bases in between. Germline CDR1 reads SGHRS; CDR2 reads YFSETQ. The CDR3 consists of 16 residues. The CDR3 is CASSRGEQATNEKLFF. For the CDR3, the DNA is TGCGCCAGCAGCCGGGGGGAGCAGGCAACTAATGAAAAACTGTTTTTT.

This chain joins TRBV12-3 or TRBV12-4 and TRBJ1-5; D call uncertain. Trimming stripped 0 bases from V and 7 bases from J, with 10 bases between. The CDR3 loop spans 14 amino acids. The chain's CDR3 is CASSLADLGQPQHF. CDR3 nucleotides: TGTGCCAGCAGTTTAGCCGACTTGGGGCAGCCCCAGCATTTT.

The chain joins TRBV12-3 or TRBV12-4 to TRBJ2-3; no definite D call. This CDR3 spans 14 amino acids. With 6 bases removed from V and 14 bases from J, the gap between germline ends came to 24 bases. As DNA, the CDR3 is TGTGCCAGCAGCCTAACACAACAGTCCTCTGTGCGGTATTTT. Amino acid sequence: CASSLTQQSSVRYF.

The chain combines TRBV24-1 with TRBJ2-3; unclear D gene. Germline CDR1 reads KGHDR; CDR2 reads SFDVKD. The CDR3 contains 16 residues. Trimming left V 4 bases short and J 5 bases short, with 18 bases between. The CDR3 bases are TGTGCCACCAGTGAGGTTGGGCCCCTAACCAGAGATACGCAGTATTTT. This encodes CATSEVGPLTRDTQYF.

This clonotype has a count of ten or more. This rearrangement joins TRBV5-1 to TRBJ2-6; the D is unclear. In germline, CDR1 is SGHRS, CDR2 YFSETQ. V lost 0 bases and J lost 0, with 4 bases in between. The CDR3 totals 15 residues. CDR3 DNA sequence: TGCGCCAGCAGCTTGGTAGCCTCTGGGGCCAACGTCCTGACTTTC. Translating gives CASSLVASGANVLTF. The full variable domain, rest sourced from reference TRBV5-1 and TRBJ2-6, is KAGVTQTPRYLIKTRGQQVTLSCSPISGHRSVSWYQQTPGQGLQFLFEYFSETQRNKGNFPGRFSGRQFSNSRSEMNVSTLELGDSALYLCASSLVASGANVLTFGAGSRLTVL.

The chain uses TRBV11-1 and TRBJ2-5, with TRBD1 identical over 7 bases. J lost 5 bases, V lost 5 bases, and 11 bases had no gene match. The CDR3 has 15 residues. Germline V CDR1 and CDR2: SGHAT, FQDESV (reference sequence). In DNA, the CDR3 is TGTGCCAGCAGCAAGGGACAGACCGGAAGGGAGACCCAGTACTTC. Translated: CASSKGQTGRETQYF.

As DNA, the CDR3 is TGTGCCAGCAGCCGTCGGGGTAGTGGCACTGAAGCTTTCTTT. Encoded protein: CASSRRGSGTEAFF. This sequence joins TRBV3-1 and TRBJ1-1, with D uncertain. The CDR3 length is 14 residues. Germline V gene sequence: CDR1 LGHDT, CDR2 YNNKEL (reference sequence). The germline V and J ends were trimmed by 4 bases and 4 bases, with 13 bases remaining between them.

This clonotype was seen at least ten times. This chain connects TRBV7-2 to TRBJ2-1; unclear D gene. The CDR3 extends over 13 amino acids. Trimming pared 5 bases from V and 13 bases from J, leaving 18 bases between. Germline loops: CDR1 SGHTA, CDR2 FQGNSA. The CDR3 protein is CASSPRSAQTQFF. CDR3 in DNA: TGTGCCAGCAGCCCCAGGTCGGCCCAAACACAGTTCTTC.

This clonotype was counted a few times. The J gene is TRBJ1-2, the V gene TRBV5-4; 8 positions match TRBD1. This CDR3 contains 14 residues. Germline CDR1 reads SGHNT; CDR2 reads YYREEE (reference sequence). The V segment lost 3 bases and the J segment 8 bases; nucleotides outside the gene matches: 9. This CDR3 reads CASSSTRTGWGYTF. CDR3 in DNA: TGTGCCAGCAGCTCCACTCGGACAGGGTGGGGCTACACCTTC.

The V call is TRBV20-1, the J call TRBJ2-5; 7 bases are shared with TRBD1. CDR1 is DFQATT and CDR2 is SNEGSKA in the germline V gene (reference sequence). Germline trimming cut 2 bases from V and 3 bases from J; bases unmatched to any gene: 6. The CDR3 has 14 residues. The DNA for the CDR3 is TGCAGTGCTAGAAGGGCAGGGGGTAAAGAGACCCAGTACTTC. This codes for CSARRAGGKETQYF.

This clonotype occurred a few times. The chain couples TRBV20-1 to TRBJ2-5; 9 bases map to TRBD1. Germline CDR1 and CDR2: DFQATT and SNEGSKA (reference sequence). V shed 5 bases and J 6 bases; nucleotides not matched to a gene: 10. This CDR3 is built from 14 residues. Here the CDR3 DNA reads TGCAGTGCTCCGGACAGGGGTTTGAAAAAGACCCAGTACTTC. This sequence encodes CSAPDRGLKKTQYF.